This record looks at one T cell receptor beta chain sequence and its context. Its antigen is not identified. This sample was included in a study of T cell responses to AZD1222 COVID-19 vaccine. Only in-frame clones appear in the TCRdb table, and some are missing; sequencing was by immunoSEQ multiplex PCR. The table has fewer than 100,000 clones, roughly 87% seen once. Second-dose schedules of about 4 or about 12 weeks were combined. Findings of the study overall: The sample set comprised mostly white British donors with more females, and clonal diversity was possibly underestimated. Just a handful of AZD1222 recipients were seropositive at baseline. The study found vaccine-associated CD4 TCRs spanning spike, dominant at 160-218 and 743-854.

CDR1 is MDHEN, CDR2 SYDVKM, per germline. V lost 3 bases and J lost 3, with 16 bases in between. The CDR3 totals 16 residues. Sample: peripheral blood, taken 28 days after the second AZD1222 dose. This clonotype was sampled from an adult who received the AZD1222 COVID-19 vaccine. This chain connects TRBV28 to TRBJ2-3, with D perhaps TRBD2 (5 bases). Here the CDR3 reads CASSFSFSGVTDTQYF. The CDR3 DNA reads as TGTGCCAGCAGTTTCTCCTTTTCCGGGGTTACAGATACGCAGTATTTT. The whole variable domain, remainder taken from reference TRBV28 and TRBJ2-3, is DVKVTQSSRYLVKRTGEKVFLECVQDMDHENMFWYRQDPGLGLRLIYFSYDVKMKEKGDIPEGYSVSREKKERFSLILESASTNQTSMYLCASSFSFSGVTDTQYFGPGTRLTVL.